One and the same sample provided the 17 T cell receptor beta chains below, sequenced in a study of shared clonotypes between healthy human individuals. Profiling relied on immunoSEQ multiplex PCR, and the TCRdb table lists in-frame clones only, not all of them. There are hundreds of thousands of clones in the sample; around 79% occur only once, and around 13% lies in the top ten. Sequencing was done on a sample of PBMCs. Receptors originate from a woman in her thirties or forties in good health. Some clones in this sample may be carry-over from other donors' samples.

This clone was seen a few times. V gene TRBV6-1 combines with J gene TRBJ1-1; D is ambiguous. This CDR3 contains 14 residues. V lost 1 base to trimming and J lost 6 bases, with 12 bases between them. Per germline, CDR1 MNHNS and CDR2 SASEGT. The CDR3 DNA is TGTGCCAGCAGTGAAGTGGAAGGTTTCCCTGAAGCTTTCTTT. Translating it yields CASSEVEGFPEAFF.

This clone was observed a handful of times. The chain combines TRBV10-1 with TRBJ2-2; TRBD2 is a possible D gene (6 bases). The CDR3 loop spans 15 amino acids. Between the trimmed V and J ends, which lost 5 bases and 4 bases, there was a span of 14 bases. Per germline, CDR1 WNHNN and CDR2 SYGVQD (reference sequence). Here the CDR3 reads CASSLAGSTTGELFF. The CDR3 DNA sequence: TGCGCCAGCAGTCTTGCCGGGAGTACCACCGGGGAGCTGTTTTTT.

The CDR3 sequence is CASSLGQGPYGYTF. The CDR3 coding sequence is TGTGCCAGCAGCTTGGGACAGGGACCCTATGGCTACACCTTC. The V call is TRBV7-2, the J call TRBJ1-2; TRBD1 aligns across 9 bases. This CDR3 has 14 amino acids. Germline CDR1 is SGHTA and CDR2 is FQGNSA. V was pared by 3 bases and J by 4 bases, with 3 bases of the junction left unmatched.

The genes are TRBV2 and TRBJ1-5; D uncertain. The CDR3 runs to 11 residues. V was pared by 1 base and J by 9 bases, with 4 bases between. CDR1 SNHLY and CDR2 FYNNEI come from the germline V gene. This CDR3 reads CASSEEGPQHF. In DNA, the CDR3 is TGTGCCAGCAGTGAAGAGGGGCCCCAGCATTTT.

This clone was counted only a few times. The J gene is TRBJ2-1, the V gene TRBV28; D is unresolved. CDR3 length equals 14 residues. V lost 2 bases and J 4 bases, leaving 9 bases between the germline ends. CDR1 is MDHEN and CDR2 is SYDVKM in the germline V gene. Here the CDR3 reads CASSLVGDYNEQFF. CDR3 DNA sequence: TGTGCCAGCAGTTTAGTAGGCGATTACAATGAGCAGTTCTTC.

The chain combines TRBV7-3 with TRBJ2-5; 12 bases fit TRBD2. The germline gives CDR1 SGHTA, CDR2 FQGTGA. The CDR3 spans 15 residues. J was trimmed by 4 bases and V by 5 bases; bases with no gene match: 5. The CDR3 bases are TGTGCCAGCAGCCGACTAGCGGGAGCTGGAGAGACCCAGTACTTC. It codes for CASSRLAGAGETQYF.

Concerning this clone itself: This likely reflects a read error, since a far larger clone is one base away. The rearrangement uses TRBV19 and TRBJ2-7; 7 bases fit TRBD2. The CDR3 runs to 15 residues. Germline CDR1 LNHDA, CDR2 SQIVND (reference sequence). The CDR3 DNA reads TGTGCCAGTAGTATTGGGTCGGGAGGCCCCTACAAGCAGTACTTC. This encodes CASSIGSGGPYKQYF.

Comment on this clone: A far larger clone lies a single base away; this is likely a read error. CDR3 in amino acids: CASSQDSTSGSYEQYF. The CDR3 DNA reads TGTGCCAGCAGCCAAGATTCGACTAGCGGGAGCTACGAGCAGTACTTC. J is TRBJ2-7 and V is TRBV4-2, with 12 bases matching TRBD2. Germline CDR1 and CDR2: LGHNA and YNFKEQ. Trimming took 0 bases from V and 3 from J; bases not matched to a gene: 3. This CDR3 has 16 residues.

This CDR3 reads CASSPGRASSNQPQHF. The DNA for the CDR3 is TGTGCCAGCTCACCGGGCAGGGCCTCTAGCAATCAGCCCCAGCATTTT. The chain has TRBV18 and TRBJ1-5; TRBD1 might be the D (5 bases). Trimming removed 3 bases at V and 0 bases at J, with 12 bases between. The length of the CDR3 is 16 residues. Germline V CDR1 and CDR2: KGHSH, LQKENI.

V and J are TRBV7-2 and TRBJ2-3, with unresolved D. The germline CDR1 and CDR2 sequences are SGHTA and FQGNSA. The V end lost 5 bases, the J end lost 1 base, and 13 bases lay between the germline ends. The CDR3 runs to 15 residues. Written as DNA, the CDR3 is TGTGCCAGCAGCCAGAACCAAGTGGGCACAGATACGCAGTATTTT. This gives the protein CASSQNQVGTDTQYF.

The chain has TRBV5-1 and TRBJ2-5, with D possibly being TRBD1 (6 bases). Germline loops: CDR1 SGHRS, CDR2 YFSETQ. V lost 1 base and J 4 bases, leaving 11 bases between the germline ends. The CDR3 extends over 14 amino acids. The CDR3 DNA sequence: TGCGCCAGCAGCTTGTCGACAGGAATAGAGACCCAGTACTTC. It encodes CASSLSTGIETQYF.

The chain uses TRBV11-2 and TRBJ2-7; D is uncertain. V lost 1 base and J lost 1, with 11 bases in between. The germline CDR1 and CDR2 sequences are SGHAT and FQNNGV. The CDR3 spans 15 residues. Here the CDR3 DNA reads TGTGCCAGCAGCTTAGGGTTTAGCAATTCCTACGAGCAGTACTTC. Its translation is CASSLGFSNSYEQYF.

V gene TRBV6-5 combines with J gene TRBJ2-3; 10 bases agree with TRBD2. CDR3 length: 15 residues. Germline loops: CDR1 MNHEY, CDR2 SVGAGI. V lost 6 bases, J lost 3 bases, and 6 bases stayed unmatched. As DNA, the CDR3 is TGTGCCAGCAGCCCGGGACTAGCGTTAACAGATACGCAGTATTTT. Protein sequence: CASSPGLALTDTQYF.

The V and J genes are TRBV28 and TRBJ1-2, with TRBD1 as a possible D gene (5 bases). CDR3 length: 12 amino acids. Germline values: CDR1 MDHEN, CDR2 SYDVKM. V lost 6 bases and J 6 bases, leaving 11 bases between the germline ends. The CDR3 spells CASRSGNNGYTF. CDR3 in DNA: TGTGCCAGCAGGTCAGGGAATAATGGCTACACCTTC.

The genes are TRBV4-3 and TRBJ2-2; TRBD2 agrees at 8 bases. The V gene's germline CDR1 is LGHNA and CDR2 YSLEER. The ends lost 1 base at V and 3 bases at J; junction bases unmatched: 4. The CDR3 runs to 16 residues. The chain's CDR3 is CASSQGSAGDTGELFF. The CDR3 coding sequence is TGCGCCAGCAGCCAAGGGTCAGCGGGAGACACCGGGGAGCTGTTTTTT.

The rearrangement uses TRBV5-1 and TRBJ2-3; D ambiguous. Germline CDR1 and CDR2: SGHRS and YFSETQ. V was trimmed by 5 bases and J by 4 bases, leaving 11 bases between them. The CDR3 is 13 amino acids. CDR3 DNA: TGCGCCAGCAGGACGCTCCGAGCAGATACGCAGTATTTT. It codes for CASRTLRADTQYF.

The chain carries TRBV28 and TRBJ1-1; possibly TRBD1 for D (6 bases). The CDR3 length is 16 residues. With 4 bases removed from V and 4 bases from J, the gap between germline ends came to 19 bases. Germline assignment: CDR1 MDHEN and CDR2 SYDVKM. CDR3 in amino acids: CASSYLPQGGSTEAFF. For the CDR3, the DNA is TGTGCCAGCAGTTATTTGCCACAGGGCGGTAGCACTGAAGCTTTCTTT.